This record concerns one T cell receptor beta chain sequence. Data came from immunoSEQ multiplex PCR; TCRdb stores just in-frame clones and leaves some out. This sample carries fewer than 75,000 clones, about nine tenths of them seen once, and the ten largest clones take approximately 4.7%. The sample comes from a study of blood T cell repertoires in COVID-19. The sample taken for sequencing was peripheral blood. This TCR came from a man between 45 and 60 years old with active COVID-19.

The CDR3 DNA reads TGTGCCAGCAGCGTAGAGGGCCGGGGGCAAGAGACCCAGTACTTC. Residues: CASSVEGRGQETQYF. The rearrangement joins TRBV9 to TRBJ2-5, with TRBD2 as a possible D gene (6 bases). The CDR3 contains 15 residues. Per germline, CDR1 SGDLS and CDR2 YYNGEE. V lost 0 bases and J 2 bases, leaving 11 bases between the germline ends.